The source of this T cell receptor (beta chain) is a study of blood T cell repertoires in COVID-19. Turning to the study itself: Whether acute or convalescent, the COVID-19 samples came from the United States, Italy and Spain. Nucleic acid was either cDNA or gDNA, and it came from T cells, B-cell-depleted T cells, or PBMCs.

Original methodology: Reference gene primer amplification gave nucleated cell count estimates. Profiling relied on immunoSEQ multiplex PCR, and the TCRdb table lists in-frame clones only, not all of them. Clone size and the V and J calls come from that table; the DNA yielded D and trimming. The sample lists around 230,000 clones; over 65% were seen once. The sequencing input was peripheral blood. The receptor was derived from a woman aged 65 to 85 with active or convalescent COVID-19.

The CDR3 DNA follows: TGCGCCAGCAGCTTGGGGACAGGGGGCGTTGGCTACACCTTC. Protein: CASSLGTGGVGYTF. V is TRBV5-1 and J is TRBJ1-2, with 11 bases identical to TRBD1. This CDR3 is 14 amino acids long. Germline loops: CDR1 SGHRS, CDR2 YFSETQ. The V and J ends lost 0 bases and 7 bases, in that order; junction bases with no gene match: 2.